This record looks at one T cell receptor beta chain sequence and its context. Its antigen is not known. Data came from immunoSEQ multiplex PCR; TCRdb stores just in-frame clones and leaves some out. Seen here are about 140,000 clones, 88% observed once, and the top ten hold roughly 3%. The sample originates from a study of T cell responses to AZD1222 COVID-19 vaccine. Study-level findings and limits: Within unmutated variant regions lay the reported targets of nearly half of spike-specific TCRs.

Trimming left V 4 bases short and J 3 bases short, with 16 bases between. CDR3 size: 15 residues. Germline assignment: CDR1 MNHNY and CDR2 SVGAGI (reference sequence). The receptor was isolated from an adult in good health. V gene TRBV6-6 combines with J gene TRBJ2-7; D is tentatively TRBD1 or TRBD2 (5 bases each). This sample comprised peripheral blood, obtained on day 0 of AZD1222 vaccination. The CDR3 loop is CASSSDGADYYEQYF. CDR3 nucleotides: TGTGCCAGCAGTTCGGACGGGGCCGACTACTACGAGCAGTACTTC.